A single sample is the source of the 21 T cell receptor beta chains below, sequenced in a study of blood T cell repertoires in COVID-19. The data were produced by immunoSEQ multiplex PCR, yet TCRdb's version contains in-frame clones alone and is incomplete. In the table there are more than 95,000 clones, more than 80% of which are singletons. Sequenced: peripheral blood. These receptors originate from a woman at least 80 years old with COVID-19, enrolled during active disease.

The table lists this clone with a count of one. This chain connects TRBV19 to TRBJ2-1; 9 nucleotides line up with TRBD2. Per germline, CDR1 LNHDA and CDR2 SQIVND (reference sequence). The CDR3 has 16 amino acids. Trimming cost V 0 bases and J 2 bases; bases outside gene matches: 2. The DNA for the CDR3 is TGTGCCAGTAGTATAGAGACTAGCGGAGCCTACAATGAGCAGTTCTTC. Encoded protein: CASSIETSGAYNEQFF.

This clone was picked up one time. The chain employs TRBV7-2 and TRBJ2-3; D not resolved. In germline, CDR1 is SGHTA, CDR2 FQGNSA. The CDR3 sequence is 12 residues long. V lost 6 bases and J 6 bases, leaving 10 bases between the germline ends. The CDR3 nucleotides read TGTGCCAGCAGGCCCTATGCGGATACGCAGTATTTT. Its translation: CASRPYADTQYF.

This clone was found once. The rearrangement uses TRBV19 and TRBJ2-2; 10 nucleotides agree with TRBD2. The V gene end was trimmed by 5 bases and the J gene end by 7 bases; junction bases not matched to a gene: 13. Germline V lookup: CDR1 LNHDA, CDR2 SQIVND (reference sequence). The CDR3 consists of 17 residues. The CDR3 spells CASSAARLAGVSGELFF. CDR3 coding DNA: TGTGCCAGTAGTGCCGCCCGCCTAGCGGGAGTCAGCGGGGAGCTGTTTTTT. The complete variable domain, with remaining parts taken from reference TRBV19 and TRBJ2-2, reads DGGITQSPKYLFRKEGQNVTLSCEQNLNHDAMYWYRQDPGQGLRLIYYSQIVNDFQKGDIAEGYSVSREKKESFPLTVTSAQKNPTAFYLCASSAARLAGVSGELFFGEGSRLTVL.

The chain combines TRBV4-2 with TRBJ1-1; the match to TRBD1 covers 10 bases. In germline, CDR1 is LGHNA, CDR2 YNFKEQ. The CDR3 has 15 residues. Trimming at V came to 1 base and at J to 6 bases, leaving 5 bases not matched to a gene. As DNA, the CDR3 is TGTGCCAGCAGCCAAGGCCTGGGACAGGGGTCTGAAGCTTTCTTT. Its translation: CASSQGLGQGSEAFF.

This chain links TRBV10-3 with TRBJ2-7; 7 positions agree with TRBD2. The V gene end was trimmed by 2 bases and the J gene end by 7 bases; junction bases not matched to a gene: 8. The CDR3 sequence is 14 residues long. Germline V gene sequence: CDR1 ENHRY, CDR2 SYGVKD. The CDR3 reads CAISEAGLLREQYF. CDR3 DNA: TGTGCCATCAGTGAGGCGGGACTACTCCGAGAGCAGTACTTC.

The chain has TRBV5-1 and TRBJ2-3, with D possibly being TRBD1 (6 bases). Germline CDR1 reads SGHRS; CDR2 reads YFSETQ. Trimming cost V 4 bases and J 0 bases, with 12 bases left between them. This CDR3 spans 15 amino acids. The CDR3 protein is CASSDGTPSTDTQYF. CDR3 DNA sequence: TGCGCCAGCAGCGACGGGACACCTAGCACAGATACGCAGTATTTT.

This chain links TRBV7-2 with TRBJ1-4; D is possibly TRBD1 (6 bases). Germline CDR1 reads SGHTA; CDR2 reads FQGNSA. The CDR3 length is 15 residues. V shed 5 bases and J shed 7 bases, with 17 bases lying between them. The CDR3 nucleotides read TGTGCCAGCAGCGTAAAACAGGGAGACCGTGAAAAACTGTTTTTT. It translates to CASSVKQGDREKLFF.

The V and J genes are TRBV12-3 or TRBV12-4 and TRBJ2-5; possible D gene TRBD1, 6 bases. Trimming cost V 8 bases and J 4 bases, with 14 bases left between them. The CDR3 extends over 13 amino acids. In nucleotides, the CDR3 is TGTGCCAGCGGTGACACCAGGGGAGAGACCCAGTACTTC. It yields the protein CASGDTRGETQYF.

The chain uses TRBV6-6 and TRBJ1-5; D might be TRBD1 (5 bases). This CDR3 has 12 residues. Trimming took 5 bases from V and 5 from J, leaving 7 bases between them. Germline V gene sequence: CDR1 MNHNY, CDR2 SVGAGI (reference sequence). The CDR3 DNA follows: TGTGCCAGCAGTCTAGGGGATCAGCCCCAGCATTTT. Translation: CASSLGDQPQHF.

J is TRBJ2-1 and V is TRBV6-5; TRBD2 matches at 10 bases. Per the germline V gene, CDR1 is MNHEY and CDR2 is SVGAGI. This CDR3 contains 13 residues. The V and J ends lost 6 bases and 6 bases, in that order; junction bases with no gene match: 2. CDR3 loop: CASRGTSVNEQFF. CDR3 nucleotide sequence: TGTGCCAGCAGGGGGACTAGCGTCAATGAGCAGTTCTTC.

This clone came up once. The chain employs TRBV3-1 (or the pseudogene TRBV3-2) and TRBJ2-7; D not resolved. CDR3 length equals 16 residues. V lost 4 bases, J lost 2 bases, and 18 bases lay in between. The germline V gene has CDR1 LGHDT and CDR2 YNNKEL (reference sequence). As DNA, the CDR3 is TGTGCCAGCAGCCTACTGAGGCGCGCCACCACCTACGAGCAGTACTTC. Translating gives CASSLLRRATTYEQYF.

V is TRBV9 and J is TRBJ1-1, with TRBD1 identical over 8 bases. CDR3 size: 13 residues. The ends lost 4 bases at V and 6 bases at J; junction bases unmatched: 5. Per germline, CDR1 SGDLS and CDR2 YYNGEE. CDR3 loop: CASSLDRDSEAFF. DNA of the CDR3: TGTGCCAGCAGCCTGGACAGGGACTCTGAAGCTTTCTTT.

The chain links TRBV27 to TRBJ1-1; D is perhaps TRBD1 (5 bases). CDR1 and CDR2 from the germline V gene are MNHEY and SMNVEV (reference sequence). The V and J ends lost 3 bases and 7 bases respectively, with 12 bases between them. The CDR3 is 13 residues long. The CDR3 loop is CASSFQGFGEAFF. For the CDR3, the DNA is TGTGCCAGCAGTTTCCAGGGCTTCGGTGAAGCTTTCTTT.

The chain carries TRBV5-8 and TRBJ1-3; possible D gene TRBD1, 5 bases. V shed 1 base and J shed 4 bases, with 6 bases lying between them. The CDR3 is made up of 13 amino acids. The V gene's germline CDR1 is SGHTS and CDR2 YDEGEE. The CDR3 nucleotides are TGTGCCAGCAGCTTGAGGGGAGGAAACACCATATATTTT. Its protein is CASSLRGGNTIYF.

In DNA form, the CDR3 reads TGCGCCAGCAGCTTGCCACCACCCGGGACAGGGGAGAAACTGTTTTTT. Protein product: CASSLPPPGTGEKLFF. The gene calls are TRBV5-1 and TRBJ1-4, with 10 bases identical to TRBD1. V lost 1 base and J lost 11; bases outside the gene matches: 11. This CDR3 is 16 amino acids long. Germline CDR1 is SGHRS and CDR2 is YFSETQ.

The chain couples TRBV6-5 to TRBJ1-6; 9 bases align to TRBD1. The CDR3 totals 15 residues. V trimming: 6 bases; J trimming: 8 bases; junction bases outside the gene matches: 8. The germline V gene has CDR1 MNHEY and CDR2 SVGAGI. The CDR3 nucleotides are TGTGCCAGCAGGGGATTGGGACAGGGTGATTCACCCCTCCACTTT. Residues: CASRGLGQGDSPLHF.

A single count supports this clone. The rearrangement uses TRBV18 and TRBJ2-2; perhaps TRBD2 as D (6 bases). Germline V gene data show CDR1 as KGHSH and CDR2 as LQKENI. V lost 2 bases and J 5 bases, leaving 12 bases between the germline ends. The CDR3 is 15 amino acids. The CDR3 DNA follows: TGTGCCAGCTCACCAAAGGAAGGAGGGACCGGGGAGCTGTTTTTT. This translates into CASSPKEGGTGELFF.

CDR3 sequence: CASSFEPSEPLHF. Here the CDR3 DNA reads TGCGCCAGCAGCTTCGAGCCCTCTGAGCCCCTCCACTTT. The chain employs TRBV5-1 and TRBJ1-6, with no clear D. Trimming pared 2 bases from V and 13 bases from J, leaving 13 bases between. Germline V lookup: CDR1 SGHRS, CDR2 YFSETQ. The CDR3 length is 13 residues.

The chain employs TRBV6-1 and TRBJ1-2, with 7 nucleotides matching TRBD1. This CDR3 has 14 amino acids. Germline lookup yields CDR1 MNHNS and CDR2 SASEGT. V dropped 1 base and J dropped 6; count of bases not matched to a gene: 5. The CDR3 loop reads CASSEGQGLDGYTF. Here the CDR3 DNA reads TGTGCCAGCAGTGAAGGACAGGGCTTGGATGGCTACACCTTC.

V usage is TRBV7-9 and J usage is TRBJ2-3; tentatively, D is TRBD1 (5 bases). The CDR3 runs to 15 residues. Germline values: CDR1 SEHNR, CDR2 FQNEAQ (reference sequence). Trimming left V 5 bases short and J 0 bases short, with 12 bases between. The CDR3 sequence is CASSRADSSTDTQYF. The DNA for the CDR3 is TGTGCCAGCAGCCGAGCCGACAGTAGCACAGATACGCAGTATTTT.

This clone was recorded once. The genes are TRBV6-5 and TRBJ1-6; 8 bases agree with TRBD1. V dropped 6 bases and J dropped 6; count of bases not matched to a gene: 7. CDR3 length equals 15 residues. CDR1 and CDR2 from the germline V gene are MNHEY and SVGAGI. CDR3 amino acids: CASRWQGASNSPLHF. In DNA form, the CDR3 reads TGTGCCAGCAGATGGCAGGGGGCTTCTAATTCACCCCTCCACTTT.